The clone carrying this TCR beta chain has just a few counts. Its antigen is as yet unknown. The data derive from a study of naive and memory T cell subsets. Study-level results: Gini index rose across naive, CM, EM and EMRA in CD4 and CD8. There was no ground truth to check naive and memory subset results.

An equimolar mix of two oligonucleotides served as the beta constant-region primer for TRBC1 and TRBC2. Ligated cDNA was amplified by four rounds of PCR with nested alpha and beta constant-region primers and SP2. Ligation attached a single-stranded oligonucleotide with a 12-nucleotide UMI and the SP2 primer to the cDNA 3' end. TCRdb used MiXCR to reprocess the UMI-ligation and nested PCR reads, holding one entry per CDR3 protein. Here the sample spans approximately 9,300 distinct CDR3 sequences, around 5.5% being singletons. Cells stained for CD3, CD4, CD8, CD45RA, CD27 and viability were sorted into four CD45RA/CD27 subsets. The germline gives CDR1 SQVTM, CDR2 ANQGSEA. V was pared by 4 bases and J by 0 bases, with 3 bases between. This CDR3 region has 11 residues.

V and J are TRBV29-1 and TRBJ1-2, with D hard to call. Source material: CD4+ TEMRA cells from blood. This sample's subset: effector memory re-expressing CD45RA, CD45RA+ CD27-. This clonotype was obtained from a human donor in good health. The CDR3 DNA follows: TGCAGCGTTGGAGCTAACTATGGCTACACCTTC. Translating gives CSVGANYGYTF.